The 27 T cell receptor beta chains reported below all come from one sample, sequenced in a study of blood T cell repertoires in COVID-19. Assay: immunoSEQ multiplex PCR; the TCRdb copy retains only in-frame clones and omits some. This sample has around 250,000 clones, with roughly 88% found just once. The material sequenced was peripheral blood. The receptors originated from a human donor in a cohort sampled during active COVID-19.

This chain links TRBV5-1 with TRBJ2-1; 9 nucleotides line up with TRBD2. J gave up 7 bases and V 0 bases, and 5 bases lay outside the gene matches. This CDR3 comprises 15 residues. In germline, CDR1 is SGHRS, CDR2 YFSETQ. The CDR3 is CASSLVLAGDNEQFF. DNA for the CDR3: TGCGCCAGCAGCTTGGTATTAGCGGGGGATAATGAGCAGTTCTTC.

CDR3 loop: CASSPGGLTEAFF. Here the CDR3 DNA reads TGTGCCAGCAGCCCAGGTGGGTTAACTGAAGCTTTCTTT. The V call is TRBV7-9, the J call TRBJ1-1; D gene uncertain. The CDR3 is made up of 13 amino acids. The V end lost 5 bases, the J end lost 5 bases, and 12 bases lay between the germline ends. The germline gives CDR1 SEHNR, CDR2 FQNEAQ (reference sequence). Together with reference TRBV7-9 and TRBJ1-1, the CDR3 gives the full variable domain: DTGVSQNPRHKITKRGQNVTFRCDPISEHNRLYWYRQTLGQGPEFLTYFQNEAQLEKSRLLSDRFSAERPKGSFSTLEIQRTEQGDSAMYLCASSPGGLTEAFFGQGTRLTVV.

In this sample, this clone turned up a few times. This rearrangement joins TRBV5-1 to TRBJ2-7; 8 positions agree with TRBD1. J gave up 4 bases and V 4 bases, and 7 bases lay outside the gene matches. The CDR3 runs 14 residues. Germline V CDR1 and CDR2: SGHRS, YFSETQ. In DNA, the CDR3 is TGCGCCAGCAGCCACGGACAGGGCCCTTACGAGCAGTACTTC. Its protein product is CASSHGQGPYEQYF.

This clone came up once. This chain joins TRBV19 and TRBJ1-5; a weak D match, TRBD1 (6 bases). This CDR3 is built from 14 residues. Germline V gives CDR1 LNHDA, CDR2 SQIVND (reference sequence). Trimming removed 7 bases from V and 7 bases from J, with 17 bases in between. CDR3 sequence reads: CASMNGGGGQPQHF. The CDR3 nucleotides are TGTGCCAGTATGAATGGGGGCGGCGGGCAGCCCCAGCATTTT.

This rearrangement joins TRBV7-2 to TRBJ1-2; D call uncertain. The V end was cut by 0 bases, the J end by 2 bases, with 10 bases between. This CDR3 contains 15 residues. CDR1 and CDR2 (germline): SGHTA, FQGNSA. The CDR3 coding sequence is TGTGCCAGCAGCTTAGCTGGGCAGGCCAACTATGGCTACACCTTC. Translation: CASSLAGQANYGYTF.

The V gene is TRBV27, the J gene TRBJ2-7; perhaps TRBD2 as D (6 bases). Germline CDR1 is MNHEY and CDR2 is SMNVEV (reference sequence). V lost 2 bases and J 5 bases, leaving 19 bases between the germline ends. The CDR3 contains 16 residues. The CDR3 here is CASSLGSGEWPNEQYF. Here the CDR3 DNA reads TGTGCCAGCAGTTTAGGATCGGGGGAGTGGCCCAACGAGCAGTACTTC.

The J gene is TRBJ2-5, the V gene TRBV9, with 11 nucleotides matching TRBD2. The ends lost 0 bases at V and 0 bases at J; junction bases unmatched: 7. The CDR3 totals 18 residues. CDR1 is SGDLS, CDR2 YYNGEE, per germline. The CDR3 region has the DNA TGTGCCAGCAGCGTAGGGGCTAGCGGGAGGCCGTACCAAGAGACCCAGTACTTC. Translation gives CASSVGASGRPYQETQYF.

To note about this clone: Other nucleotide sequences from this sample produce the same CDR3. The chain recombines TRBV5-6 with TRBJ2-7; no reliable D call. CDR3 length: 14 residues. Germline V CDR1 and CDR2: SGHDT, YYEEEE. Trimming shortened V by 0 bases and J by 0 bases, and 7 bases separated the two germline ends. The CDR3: CASSLGTVSYEQYF. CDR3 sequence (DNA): TGTGCCAGCAGCTTGGGCACAGTCTCCTACGAGCAGTACTTC.

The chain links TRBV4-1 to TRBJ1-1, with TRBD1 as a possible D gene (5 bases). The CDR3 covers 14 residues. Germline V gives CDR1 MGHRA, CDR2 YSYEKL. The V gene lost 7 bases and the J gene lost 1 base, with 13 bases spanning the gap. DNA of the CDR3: TGCGCCAGCACCCGAACCCAGGGGAACACTGAAGCTTTCTTT. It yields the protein CASTRTQGNTEAFF.

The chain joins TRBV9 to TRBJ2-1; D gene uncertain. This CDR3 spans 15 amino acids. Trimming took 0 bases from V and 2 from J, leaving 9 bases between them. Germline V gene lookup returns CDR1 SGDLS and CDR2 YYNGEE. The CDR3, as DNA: TGTGCCAGCAGCGTAGGGCCCGCCCCCTACAATGAGCAGTTCTTC. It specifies CASSVGPAPYNEQFF.

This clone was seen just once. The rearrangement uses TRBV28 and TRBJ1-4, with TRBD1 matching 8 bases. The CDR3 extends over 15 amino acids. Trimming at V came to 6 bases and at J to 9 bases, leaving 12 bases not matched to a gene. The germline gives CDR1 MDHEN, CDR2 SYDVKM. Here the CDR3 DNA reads TGTGCCAGCAGGACAGGGGAAGGGGAATGGAAAAAACTGTTTTTT. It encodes CASRTGEGEWKKLFF.

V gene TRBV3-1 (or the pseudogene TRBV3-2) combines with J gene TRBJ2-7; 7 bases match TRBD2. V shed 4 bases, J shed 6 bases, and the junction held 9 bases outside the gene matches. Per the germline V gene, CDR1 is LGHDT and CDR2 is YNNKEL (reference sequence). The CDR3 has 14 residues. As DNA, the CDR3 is TGTGCCAGCAGCCTCTACGGGGGGAAAAGCGAGCAGTACTTC. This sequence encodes CASSLYGGKSEQYF.

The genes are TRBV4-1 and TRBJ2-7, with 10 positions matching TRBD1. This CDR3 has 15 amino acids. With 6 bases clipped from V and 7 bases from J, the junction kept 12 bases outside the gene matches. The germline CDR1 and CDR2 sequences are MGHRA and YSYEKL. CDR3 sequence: CASSNTGTGVHEQYF. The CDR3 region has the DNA TGCGCCAGCAGTAATACCGGGACAGGGGTTCATGAGCAGTACTTC.

CDR3 amino acids: CASSQAGFTGELFF. CDR3 sequence (DNA): TGCGCCAGCAGCCAAGCAGGGTTCACCGGGGAGCTGTTTTTT. V and J are TRBV4-1 and TRBJ2-2; weak D call: TRBD1 (5 bases). This CDR3 is built from 14 residues. V lost 1 base to trimming and J lost 4 bases, with 7 bases between them. Germline lookup yields CDR1 MGHRA and CDR2 YSYEKL.

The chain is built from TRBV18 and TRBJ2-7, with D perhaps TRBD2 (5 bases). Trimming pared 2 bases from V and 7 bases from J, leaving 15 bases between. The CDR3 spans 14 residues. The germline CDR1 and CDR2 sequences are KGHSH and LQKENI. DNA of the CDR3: TGTGCCAGCTCACCAGGAATGTGGACGGGGGAGCAGTACTTC. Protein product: CASSPGMWTGEQYF. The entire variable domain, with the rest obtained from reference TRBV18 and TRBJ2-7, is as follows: NAGVMQNPRHLVRRRGQEARLRCSPMKGHSHVYWYRQLPEEGLKFMVYLQKENIIDESGMPKERFSAEFPKEGPSILRIQQVVRGDSAAYFCASSPGMWTGEQYFGPGTRLTVT.

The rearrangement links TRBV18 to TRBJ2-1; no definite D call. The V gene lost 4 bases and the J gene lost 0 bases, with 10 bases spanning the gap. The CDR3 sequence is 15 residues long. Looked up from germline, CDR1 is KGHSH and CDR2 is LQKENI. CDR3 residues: CASSLPRSSYNEQFF. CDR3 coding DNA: TGTGCCAGCTCACTTCCTAGAAGCTCCTACAATGAGCAGTTCTTC. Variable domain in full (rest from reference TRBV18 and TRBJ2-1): NAGVMQNPRHLVRRRGQEARLRCSPMKGHSHVYWYRQLPEEGLKFMVYLQKENIIDESGMPKERFSAEFPKEGPSILRIQQVVRGDSAAYFCASSLPRSSYNEQFFGPGTRLTVL.

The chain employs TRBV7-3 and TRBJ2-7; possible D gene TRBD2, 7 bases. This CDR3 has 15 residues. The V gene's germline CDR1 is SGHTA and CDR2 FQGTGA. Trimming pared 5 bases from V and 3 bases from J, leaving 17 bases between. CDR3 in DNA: TGTGCCAGCAGCCCGCTGGGGGGGGCAGGCTACGAGCAGTACTTC. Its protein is CASSPLGGAGYEQYF.

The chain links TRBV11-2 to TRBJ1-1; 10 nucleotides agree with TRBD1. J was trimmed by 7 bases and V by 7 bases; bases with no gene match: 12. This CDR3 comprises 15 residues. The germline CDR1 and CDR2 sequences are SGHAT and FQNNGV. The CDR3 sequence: CASTLSSGTGDEAFF. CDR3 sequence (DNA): TGTGCCAGCACCCTCTCCTCTGGGACAGGGGATGAAGCTTTCTTT.

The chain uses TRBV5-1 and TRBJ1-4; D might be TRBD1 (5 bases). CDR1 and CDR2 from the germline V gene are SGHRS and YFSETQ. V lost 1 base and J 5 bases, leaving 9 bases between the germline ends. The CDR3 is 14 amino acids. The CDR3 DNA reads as TGCGCCAGCAGCTTGAATGGGGGGAATGAAAAACTGTTTTTT. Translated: CASSLNGGNEKLFF.

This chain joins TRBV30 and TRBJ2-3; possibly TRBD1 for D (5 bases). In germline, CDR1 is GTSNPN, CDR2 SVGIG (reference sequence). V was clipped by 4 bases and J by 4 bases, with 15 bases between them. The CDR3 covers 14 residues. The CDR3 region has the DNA TGTGCCTGGATCCCGAAGGGGTCGGCAGATACGCAGTATTTT. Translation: CAWIPKGSADTQYF.

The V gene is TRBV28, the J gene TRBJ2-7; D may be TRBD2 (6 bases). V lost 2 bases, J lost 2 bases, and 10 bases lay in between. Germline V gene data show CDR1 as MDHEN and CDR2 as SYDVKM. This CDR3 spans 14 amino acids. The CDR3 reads CASSLAGEAYEQYF. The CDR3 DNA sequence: TGTGCCAGCAGTTTAGCTGGGGAGGCCTACGAGCAGTACTTC. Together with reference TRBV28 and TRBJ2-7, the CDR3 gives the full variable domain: DVKVTQSSRYLVKRTGEKVFLECVQDMDHENMFWYRQDPGLGLRLIYFSYDVKMKEKGDIPEGYSVSREKKERFSLILESASTNQTSMYLCASSLAGEAYEQYFGPGTRLTVT.

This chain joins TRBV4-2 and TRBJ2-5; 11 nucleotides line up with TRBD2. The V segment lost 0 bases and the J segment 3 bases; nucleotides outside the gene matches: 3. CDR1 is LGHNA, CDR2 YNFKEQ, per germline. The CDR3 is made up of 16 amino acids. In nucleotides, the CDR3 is TGTGCCAGCAGCCAAGACCCACTAGCGGGGGAAGAGACCCAGTACTTC. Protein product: CASSQDPLAGEETQYF.

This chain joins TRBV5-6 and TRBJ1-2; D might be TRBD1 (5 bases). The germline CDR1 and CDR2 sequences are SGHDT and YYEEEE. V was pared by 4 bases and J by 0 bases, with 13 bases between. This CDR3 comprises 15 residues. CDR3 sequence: CASSPSGRANYGYTF. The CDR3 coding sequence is TGTGCCAGCAGCCCGTCAGGGCGAGCTAACTATGGCTACACCTTC.

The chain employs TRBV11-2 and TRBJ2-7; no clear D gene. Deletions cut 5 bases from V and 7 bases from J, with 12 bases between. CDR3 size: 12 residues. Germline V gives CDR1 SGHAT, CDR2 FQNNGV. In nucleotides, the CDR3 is TGTGCCAGCAGCAGCGTCCTCTGGGAGCAGTACTTC. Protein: CASSSVLWEQYF.

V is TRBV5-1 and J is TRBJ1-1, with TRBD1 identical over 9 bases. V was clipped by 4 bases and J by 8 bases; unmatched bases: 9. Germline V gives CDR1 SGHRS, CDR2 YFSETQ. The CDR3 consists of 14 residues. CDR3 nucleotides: TGCGCCAGCAGCGTGCCGGGACAGGGAGCCGAAGCTTTCTTT. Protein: CASSVPGQGAEAFF.

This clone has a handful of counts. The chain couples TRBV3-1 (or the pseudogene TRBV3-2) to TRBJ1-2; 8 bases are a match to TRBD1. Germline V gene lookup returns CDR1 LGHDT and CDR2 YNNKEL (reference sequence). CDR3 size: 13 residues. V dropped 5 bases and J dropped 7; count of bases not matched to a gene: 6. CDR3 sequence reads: CASSWDRSFGYTF. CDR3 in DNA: TGTGCCAGCAGCTGGGACAGGAGCTTTGGCTACACCTTC.

CDR3 sequence: CASSAFAGTGKQPQHF. CDR3 coding DNA: TGTGCCAGTAGTGCCTTCGCCGGGACAGGGAAGCAGCCCCAGCATTTT. The chain couples TRBV19 to TRBJ1-5, with 9 bases that match TRBD1. The CDR3 spans 16 residues. J gave up 7 bases and V 5 bases, and 12 bases lay outside the gene matches. Germline V lookup: CDR1 LNHDA, CDR2 SQIVND (reference sequence).